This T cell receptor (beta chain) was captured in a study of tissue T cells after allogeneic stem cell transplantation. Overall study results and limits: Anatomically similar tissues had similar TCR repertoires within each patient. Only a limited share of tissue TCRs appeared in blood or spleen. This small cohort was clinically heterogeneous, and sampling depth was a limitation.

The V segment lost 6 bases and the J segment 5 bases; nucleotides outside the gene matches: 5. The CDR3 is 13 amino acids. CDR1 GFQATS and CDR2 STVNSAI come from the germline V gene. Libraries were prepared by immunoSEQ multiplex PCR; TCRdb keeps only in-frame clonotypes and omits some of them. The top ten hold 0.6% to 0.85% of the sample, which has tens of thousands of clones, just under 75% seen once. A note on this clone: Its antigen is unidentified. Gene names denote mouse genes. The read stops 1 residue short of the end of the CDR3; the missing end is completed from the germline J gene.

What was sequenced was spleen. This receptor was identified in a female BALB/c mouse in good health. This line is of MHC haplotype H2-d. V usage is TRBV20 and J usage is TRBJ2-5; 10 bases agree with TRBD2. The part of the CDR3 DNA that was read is TGTGGTGCAACCTGGGGGGGCGGAGACACCCAGTAC. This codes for CGATWGGGDTQY. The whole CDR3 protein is CGATWGGGDTQYF.